Listed below are T cell receptor beta chains from one sample, sequenced in a study of CD8+ T cells in alopecia areata. Method: immunoSEQ multiplex PCR; TCRdb's copy keeps in-frame clones and lacks some. The sample holds about 110,000 clones, about 50% seen once. The source material was NKG2D-low CD8+ T cells sorted from blood. These receptor sequences come from a human donor with alopecia areata. The CDR3 runs from the conserved cysteine through the conserved F or W. The D gene is left open where the match is weak. Size tells how often a clone was seen (once, few, many) or the class of an expanded clone, and some rows leave it out.

j_call: TRBJ2-7
clone_size: NA
d_call: NA
v_call: TRBV10-1
cdr3_nt: TGCGCCAGCAGTGAGGGGTACGAGCAGTACTTC
cdr3_aa: CASSEGYEQYF

j_call: TRBJ1-5
clone_size: few
d_call: NA
v_call: TRBV28
cdr3_nt: TGTGCCAGCAGTTTATTGCCAGGATGGAGCAATCAGCCCCAGCATTTT
cdr3_aa: CASSLLPGWSNQPQHF

j_call: TRBJ2-1
clone_size: NA
d_call: TRBD2
v_call: TRBV19
cdr3_nt: TGTGCCAGTAGCCTCGGGACTAGGGGCTACAATGAGCAGTTCTTC
cdr3_aa: CASSLGTRGYNEQFF

j_call: TRBJ1-4
clone_size: NA
d_call: NA
v_call: TRBV27
cdr3_nt: TGTGCCAGCAGGGCCGGGGTGGTTAGTGAAAAACTGTTTTTT
cdr3_aa: CASRAGVVSEKLFF

j_call: TRBJ1-1
clone_size: NA
d_call: TRBD1
v_call: TRBV30
cdr3_nt: TGTGCCTGGAGGGCCGGACAGGGAGTTTTGAAATGGACTGAAGCTTTCTTT
cdr3_aa: CAWRAGQGVLKWTEAFF

j_call: TRBJ2-7
clone_size: NA
d_call: NA
v_call: TRBV10-3
cdr3_nt: TGTGCCATCAGTCCGGGACTTATCTACGAGCAGTACTTC
cdr3_aa: CAISPGLIYEQYF

j_call: TRBJ2-1
clone_size: NA
d_call: NA
v_call: TRBV11-2
cdr3_nt: TGTGCCAGCAGCCCGAACAATGAGCAGTTCTTC
cdr3_aa: CASSPNNEQFF

j_call: TRBJ2-3
clone_size: NA
d_call: NA
v_call: TRBV29-1
cdr3_nt: TGCAGCGTTGCAGGTGACGCGCAGTATTTT
cdr3_aa: CSVAGDAQYF

j_call: TRBJ2-1
clone_size: few
d_call: TRBD1
v_call: TRBV2
cdr3_nt: TGTGCCAGCGGAACGACCGGGACAGGGTACGATGAGCAGTTCTTC
cdr3_aa: CASGTTGTGYDEQFF

j_call: TRBJ2-5
clone_size: NA
d_call: TRBD1
v_call: TRBV7-9
cdr3_nt: TGTGCCAGCAGCACGACCGGACAGGGGTGGGAGACCCAGTACTTC
cdr3_aa: CASSTTGQGWETQYF

j_call: TRBJ2-2
clone_size: few
d_call: NA
v_call: TRBV29-1
cdr3_nt: TGCAGCGTTCCCACTTCGAACACCGGGGAGCTGTTTTTT
cdr3_aa: CSVPTSNTGELFF

j_call: TRBJ2-7
clone_size: few
d_call: NA
v_call: TRBV4-1
cdr3_nt: TGCGCCAGCAGCCCAATCGGGAACTCCTACGAGCAGTACTTC
cdr3_aa: CASSPIGNSYEQYF

j_call: TRBJ2-1
clone_size: few
d_call: TRBD2
v_call: TRBV7-9
cdr3_nt: TGTGCCAGCAGCCCCCCGGGGACTAGCTCCTACAATGAGCAGTTCTTC
cdr3_aa: CASSPPGTSSYNEQFF

j_call: TRBJ1-2
clone_size: NA
d_call: NA
v_call: TRBV27
cdr3_nt: TGTGCCAGCAGTTCCCGGGACGGCTTCTATGGCTACACCTTC
cdr3_aa: CASSSRDGFYGYTF

j_call: TRBJ2-1
clone_size: NA
d_call: NA
v_call: TRBV5-1
cdr3_nt: TGCGCCAGCAGCTTGGCCGTTGGCCTGGATGAGCAGTTCTTC
cdr3_aa: CASSLAVGLDEQFF

j_call: TRBJ1-1
clone_size: NA
d_call: NA
v_call: TRBV29-1
cdr3_nt: TGCAGCGTCGGGGGGGAAGCTTTCTTT
cdr3_aa: CSVGGEAFF

j_call: TRBJ2-1
clone_size: few
d_call: NA
v_call: TRBV10-3
cdr3_nt: TGTGCCACCCTCGGCTACAATGAGCAGTTCTTC
cdr3_aa: CATLGYNEQFF

j_call: TRBJ2-1
clone_size: NA
d_call: NA
v_call: TRBV28
cdr3_nt: TGTGCCAGCGATCAGGGAAATGAGCAGTTCTTC
cdr3_aa: CASDQGNEQFF

j_call: TRBJ1-1
clone_size: NA
d_call: NA
v_call: TRBV28
cdr3_nt: TGTGCCAGCAGTCCGGGTTGGAACACTGAAGCTTTCTTT
cdr3_aa: CASSPGWNTEAFF

j_call: TRBJ2-1
clone_size: NA
d_call: NA
v_call: TRBV19
cdr3_nt: TGTGCCAGTAGTATTGGGATTAGCTCCTACAATGAGCAGTTCTTC
cdr3_aa: CASSIGISSYNEQFF

j_call: TRBJ2-7
clone_size: NA
d_call: NA
v_call: TRBV4-1
cdr3_nt: TGCGCCAGCAGCCAAGTTCTAGCGTATGACTACGAGCAGTACTTC
cdr3_aa: CASSQVLAYDYEQYF

j_call: TRBJ1-1
clone_size: NA
d_call: NA
v_call: TRBV7-9
cdr3_nt: TGTGCCAGCAGTCGCGACACTGAAGCTTTCTTT
cdr3_aa: CASSRDTEAFF

j_call: TRBJ1-2
clone_size: NA
d_call: NA
v_call: TRBV2
cdr3_nt: TGTGCCAGCAGTGAAGTCAGCCCAGGTGGCTATGGCTACACCTTC
cdr3_aa: CASSEVSPGGYGYTF

j_call: TRBJ1-1
clone_size: NA
d_call: NA
v_call: TRBV27
cdr3_nt: TGTGCCAGCGGAGCCCGGGCCTCTGAAGCTTTCTTT
cdr3_aa: CASGARASEAFF

j_call: TRBJ2-5
clone_size: NA
d_call: NA
v_call: TRBV5-1
cdr3_nt: TGCGCCAGCAGCTTTTCCCTCAGGAAAGAGACCCAGTACTTC
cdr3_aa: CASSFSLRKETQYF

j_call: TRBJ2-4
clone_size: NA
d_call: NA
v_call: TRBV28
cdr3_nt: TGTGCCAGCAGTCCCCTCCGACAGGAGGGTAACATTCAGTACTTC
cdr3_aa: CASSPLRQEGNIQYF

j_call: TRBJ1-2
clone_size: NA
d_call: TRBD1
v_call: TRBV15
cdr3_nt: TGTGCCACCAGTGGAGAGGCGGACAGGGAGAGCTACACCTTC
cdr3_aa: CATSGEADRESYTF

j_call: TRBJ1-2
clone_size: NA
d_call: NA
v_call: TRBV2
cdr3_nt: TGTGCCAGCAGTGGAACAAATGATAACTATGGCTACACCTTC
cdr3_aa: CASSGTNDNYGYTF

j_call: TRBJ1-5
clone_size: once
d_call: NA
v_call: TRBV7-3
cdr3_nt: TGTGCCAGCAGCCACCGCTGTAGGGACGGTAGCAATCAGCCCCAGCATTTT
cdr3_aa: CASSHRCRDGSNQPQHF

j_call: TRBJ2-7
clone_size: NA
d_call: TRBD1
v_call: TRBV7-9
cdr3_nt: TGTGCCAGCAGCTTGGGGGACAGGGGAAGTTTCGAGCAGTACTTC
cdr3_aa: CASSLGDRGSFEQYF

j_call: TRBJ2-5
clone_size: NA
d_call: TRBD1
v_call: TRBV5-6
cdr3_nt: TGTGCCAGCAGCCCGACAGGGTGGGAGACCCAGTACTTC
cdr3_aa: CASSPTGWETQYF

j_call: TRBJ2-1
clone_size: NA
d_call: NA
v_call: TRBV4-1
cdr3_nt: TGCGCCAGCAGCCAACACGGGAAAGTCCGCTTTGAGCAGTTCTTC
cdr3_aa: CASSQHGKVRFEQFF

j_call: TRBJ1-1
clone_size: few
d_call: NA
v_call: TRBV23-1
cdr3_nt: TGCGCCAGCAGTCAATCGCTCGGAGAAGAGCGTCGGAACACTGAAGCTTTCTTT
cdr3_aa: CASSQSLGEERRNTEAFF

j_call: TRBJ2-7
clone_size: NA
d_call: NA
v_call: TRBV6-5
cdr3_nt: TGTGCCAGCAGTTACGTGGGCGAGCAGTACTTC
cdr3_aa: CASSYVGEQYF

j_call: TRBJ1-2
clone_size: NA
d_call: NA
v_call: TRBV9
cdr3_nt: TGTGCCAGCAGCGATCGGAATAACTATGGCTACACCTTC
cdr3_aa: CASSDRNNYGYTF

j_call: TRBJ1-2
clone_size: NA
d_call: NA
v_call: TRBV18
cdr3_nt: TGTGCCAGCTCACCACCGAGTTTACAACCGGCAGGGAATGGCTACACCTTC
cdr3_aa: CASSPPSLQPAGNGYTF

j_call: TRBJ2-7
clone_size: few
d_call: TRBD2
v_call: TRBV5-8
cdr3_nt: TGTGCCAGCTTCGTACGAGGGAGGGACGAGCAGTACTTC
cdr3_aa: CASFVRGRDEQYF

j_call: TRBJ2-1
clone_size: NA
d_call: NA
v_call: TRBV11-2
cdr3_nt: TGTGCCAGCAGCTTAGGGCTAGCGAGCAATGAGCAGTTCTTC
cdr3_aa: CASSLGLASNEQFF

j_call: TRBJ1-1
clone_size: NA
d_call: NA
v_call: TRBV30
cdr3_nt: TGTGCCTGCCGCTCGAACATGAACACTGAAGCTTTCTTT
cdr3_aa: CACRSNMNTEAFF

j_call: TRBJ2-1
clone_size: NA
d_call: TRBD2
v_call: TRBV30
cdr3_nt: TGTGCCTGGAGTGGGGGCGGGAGTGATTTCTACAATGAGCAGTTCTTC
cdr3_aa: CAWSGGGSDFYNEQFF

j_call: TRBJ2-2
clone_size: NA
d_call: NA
v_call: TRBV2
cdr3_nt: TGTGCCAGCAGTGAAGTATCCGGGGAGCTGTTTTTT
cdr3_aa: CASSEVSGELFF

j_call: TRBJ1-3
clone_size: NA
d_call: NA
v_call: TRBV12-5
cdr3_nt: TGTGCTAGTGGGGACCTTAGGGACTTCTCTGGAAACACCATATATTTT
cdr3_aa: CASGDLRDFSGNTIYF

j_call: TRBJ2-5
clone_size: few
d_call: NA
v_call: TRBV7-2
cdr3_nt: TGTGCCAGCAGCCTTCGGGTGACCCAGTACTTC
cdr3_aa: CASSLRVTQYF

j_call: TRBJ2-7
clone_size: NA
d_call: NA
v_call: TRBV27
cdr3_nt: TGTGCCAGCAGTTTATATTGGGGGGCAACCTACGAGCAGTACTTC
cdr3_aa: CASSLYWGATYEQYF

j_call: TRBJ1-1
clone_size: NA
d_call: TRBD1
v_call: TRBV5-6
cdr3_nt: TGTGCCAGCAGCTTCGGACAGGGCCCTGAAGCTTTCTTT
cdr3_aa: CASSFGQGPEAFF

j_call: TRBJ1-5
clone_size: NA
d_call: NA
v_call: TRBV27
cdr3_nt: TGTGCCAGCCGAACAGAAGGACAGCGCAATCAGCCCCAGCATTTT
cdr3_aa: CASRTEGQRNQPQHF

j_call: TRBJ2-1
clone_size: NA
d_call: TRBD1
v_call: TRBV27
cdr3_nt: TGTGCCAGCAGTTTTCGACAGGGGGCCTACAATGAGCAGTTCTTC
cdr3_aa: CASSFRQGAYNEQFF

j_call: TRBJ2-1
clone_size: NA
d_call: TRBD2
v_call: TRBV27
cdr3_nt: TGTGCCAGCAGTCTTTCTGGCGGGAGCTCCTACAATGAGCAGTTCTTC
cdr3_aa: CASSLSGGSSYNEQFF

j_call: TRBJ2-7
clone_size: NA
d_call: TRBD1
v_call: TRBV29-1
cdr3_nt: TGCAGCGTATTTGACTTTCAGGGGGCCTTGTACGAGCAGTACTTC
cdr3_aa: CSVFDFQGALYEQYF

j_call: TRBJ2-3
clone_size: NA
d_call: NA
v_call: TRBV27
cdr3_nt: TGTGCCAGCAACAGCCTAGATACGCAGTATTTT
cdr3_aa: CASNSLDTQYF

j_call: TRBJ1-5
clone_size: NA
d_call: NA
v_call: TRBV27
cdr3_nt: TGTGCCAGCAGTTTAAGTAGCAATCAGCCCCAGCATTTT
cdr3_aa: CASSLSSNQPQHF

j_call: TRBJ1-1
clone_size: few
d_call: NA
v_call: TRBV19
cdr3_nt: TGTGCCAGTAGTTCGACAGCCGAAGCTTTCTTT
cdr3_aa: CASSSTAEAFF

j_call: TRBJ2-5
clone_size: NA
d_call: NA
v_call: TRBV5-1
cdr3_nt: TGCGCCAGCAGCTATGAGAGCCTGTACCAAGAGACCCAGTACTTC
cdr3_aa: CASSYESLYQETQYF